Detailed here is one T cell receptor beta chain. At the DNA level, this CDR3 is encoded by other sequences in the same sample as well. This specimen comes from a study of blood T cell repertoires in COVID-19. As originally analysed: Estimated nucleated cell counts came from reference gene primer amplification. TCRdb keeps only in-frame clones here, not all; method: immunoSEQ multiplex PCR. Clone size and V and J calls were adopted from that table, with D and trimming inferred from the DNA. This table has some 490,000 clones, less than 90% appearing once. This sequence originates from a woman aged 55-69 years who had recovered from COVID-19. Sequencing was performed on PBMCs or T cells enriched from blood (not recorded which).

CDR3: CASSLLNEQFF. The CDR3 DNA is TGCGCCAGCAGCTTGCTTAATGAGCAGTTCTTC. This chain uses TRBV5-1 with TRBJ2-1; D unresolved. Germline lookup yields CDR1 SGHRS and CDR2 YFSETQ. The CDR3 spans 11 residues. Trimming stripped 1 base from V and 7 bases from J, with 3 bases between.